This T cell receptor beta chain was observed in a study of regulatory T cells in long-lasting Graves disease. Across the whole study: The study counted Graves' disease as persistent given over 5 years of antithyroid drugs and positive TSH receptor antibodies.

iRepertoire HTBI primers and Arm-PCR of CDR3 regions built TCR beta libraries. TCRdb re-called the multiplex PCR reads with MiXCR, one entry per CDR3 protein. Seen here are about 470,000 distinct CDR3 sequences, around a fifth observed once, and the top ten hold about 6.6%. Time point given: persistent/refractory GD, antithyroid drugs over 5 years with positive TRAb. From RNA extracted from PBMCs, the TCR library was made. Graves' disease was diagnosed by American Thyroid Association guidelines. With 7 bases clipped from V and 6 bases from J, the junction kept 5 bases outside the gene matches. The length of the CDR3 is 13 residues. Looked up from germline, CDR1 is LGHNT and CDR2 is FRNRAP. Broader study findings: Persistent disease preferred TRBV28, TRBJ1-2 and TRBJ2-5; new disease, TRBV20-1 and TRBJ2-1. Study was limited to peripheral blood, excluding thyroid tissue.

There are many counts of this clonotype. The target antigen is unknown. The sequence came from a female donor with Graves disease. The chain has TRBV12-5 and TRBJ1-4, with 7 bases matching TRBD1. Specimen: peripheral blood mononuclear cells (PBMCs), collected when the disease was refractory, from a patient treated with antithyroid drugs. CDR3 nucleotide sequence: TGTGCTAGTGCCAGGGACAGTTATGAAAAACTGTTTTTT. It encodes CASARDSYEKLFF.